Listed below are T cell receptor beta chains from one sample, sequenced in a study of T cell responses to AZD1222 COVID-19 vaccine. Generated by immunoSEQ multiplex PCR, the TCRdb table keeps only in-frame clones and is missing some. Of 180,000 or so clones listed, around nine tenths are singletons. Here the sequenced sample was peripheral blood, taken on day 0 of AZD1222 vaccination. These receptors originate from an adult in good health. The CDR3 runs from the conserved cysteine through the conserved F or W. A D gene is named only where the DNA matches it firmly. Clone size, where shown, is once, few, many, or a class for clones that have expanded.

d_call clone_size j_call v_call cdr3_aa cdr3_nt
NA NA TRBJ1-1 TRBV2 CASRTANTEAFF TGTGCCAGCAGGACAGCGAACACTGAAGCTTTCTTT
NA NA TRBJ2-7 TRBV30 CAWRPDSTYEQYF TGTGCCTGGAGACCCGATTCCACATACGAGCAGTACTTC
NA NA TRBJ1-2 TRBV5-1 CASSEADSYGYTF TGCGCCAGCAGCGAAGCAGACAGCTATGGCTACACCTTC
NA NA TRBJ2-1 TRBV3-1/TRBV3-2 CASSQDWAANEQFF TGTGCCAGCAGCCAAGATTGGGCAGCCAATGAGCAGTTCTTC
NA NA TRBJ1-1 TRBV6-5 CASAGARVGTEAFF TGTGCCAGTGCGGGGGCCAGAGTGGGGACTGAAGCTTTCTTT
TRBD1 NA TRBJ1-2 TRBV18 CASSPGQGDTVYGYTF TGTGCCAGCTCACCGGGACAGGGGGACACCGTCTATGGCTACACCTTC
NA NA TRBJ1-3 TRBV5-6 CASSLGSSSTGNTIYF TGTGCCAGCAGCTTGGGTTCGTCGTCAACTGGAAACACCATATATTTT
TRBD1 NA TRBJ1-5 TRBV10-3 CAISEGGRYSNQPQHF TGTGCCATCAGTGAAGGGGGCAGATATAGCAATCAGCCCCAGCATTTT
TRBD1 NA TRBJ1-4 TRBV2 CASGQGAQDEKLFF TGTGCCAGCGGGCAGGGGGCGCAGGATGAAAAACTGTTTTTT
NA NA TRBJ2-2 TRBV4-2 CASSLISLWDVNTGELFF TGTGCCAGCAGCCTCATTTCCTTGTGGGATGTGAACACCGGGGAGCTGTTTTTT
TRBD2 NA TRBJ2-7 TRBV20-1 CSASGLAASYEQYF TGCAGTGCTAGTGGGCTAGCGGCTTCCTACGAGCAGTACTTC
TRBD1 NA TRBJ2-1 TRBV5-1 CATSPSTGPYNEQFF TGCGCCACCTCACCCTCGACAGGGCCATACAATGAGCAGTTCTTC
NA NA TRBJ1-1 TRBV6-5 CAEGFPEAFF TGTGCCGAGGGATTCCCTGAAGCTTTCTTT
NA NA TRBJ1-5 TRBV7-9 CASSLGGAGEFGNQPQHF TGTGCCAGCAGTTTAGGAGGGGCAGGGGAATTTGGCAATCAGCCCCAGCATTTT
TRBD2 NA TRBJ2-1 TRBV19 CASSTAPGLAGGPVNEQFF TGTGCCAGTAGTACAGCCCCGGGACTAGCGGGAGGGCCGGTGAATGAGCAGTTCTTC
TRBD2 NA TRBJ2-5 TRBV25-1 CASSSGTSGRQETQYF TGTGCCAGCAGTAGCGGGACTAGCGGGAGACAAGAGACCCAGTACTTC
TRBD1 NA TRBJ1-1 TRBV5-1 CASSLSGGTVDTEAFF TGCGCCAGCAGCTTGTCAGGGGGAACGGTCGACACTGAAGCTTTCTTT
NA once TRBJ2-7 TRBV5-4 CASSLDGGNYEQYF TGTGCCAGCAGCTTGGATGGGGGGAACTACGAGCAGTACTTC
NA NA TRBJ2-5 TRBV24-1 CATSDLTRGGHETQYF TGTGCCACCAGTGATTTGACCCGTGGGGGCCACGAGACCCAGTACTTC
TRBD1 NA TRBJ2-3 TRBV19 CASSTIRDRGAVDTQYF TGTGCCAGTAGTACAATCCGGGACAGGGGCGCGGTAGATACGCAGTATTTT
NA NA TRBJ1-6 TRBV18 CASSLDRDSDSPLHF TGTGCCAGCTCCCTCGACAGAGATTCGGATTCACCCCTCCACTTT
TRBD2 NA TRBJ2-2 TRBV6-5 CASLGSGSVGELFF TGTGCCAGCCTCGGTAGCGGGAGTGTCGGGGAGCTGTTTTTT
NA NA TRBJ1-5 TRBV2 CASSVVGEGQPQHF TGTGCCAGCAGTGTAGTAGGGGAAGGTCAGCCCCAGCATTTT
NA NA TRBJ1-1 TRBV5-5 CASSLVNTEAFF TGTGCCAGCAGCTTAGTGAACACTGAAGCTTTCTTT
NA NA TRBJ1-6 TRBV10-3 CAISPLGEDSPLHF TGTGCCATCAGCCCGTTAGGGGAAGATTCACCCCTCCACTTT
NA NA TRBJ1-1 TRBV5-1 CASSLGGTTQGAEAFF TGCGCCAGCAGCTTGGGGGGAACAACACAAGGGGCTGAAGCTTTCTTT
NA NA TRBJ1-1 TRBV4-1 CASSQEATLNTEAFF TGCGCCAGCAGCCAAGAGGCAACCTTAAACACTGAAGCTTTCTTT
NA NA TRBJ2-2 TRBV27 CASSVAGRGTGELFF TGTGCCAGCAGTGTTGCGGGTAGGGGAACCGGGGAGCTGTTTTTT
NA NA TRBJ1-2 TRBV4-2 CASSLFRGYGYTF TGTGCCAGCAGCCTGTTCAGAGGATATGGCTACACCTTC
TRBD2 NA TRBJ2-5 TRBV11-3 CASSSRGGPQETQYF TGTGCCAGCAGCTCCCGCGGGGGTCCCCAAGAGACCCAGTACTTC
TRBD1 NA TRBJ2-4 TRBV24-1 CATSRQGANIQYF TGTGCCACCAGTAGACAGGGGGCAAACATTCAGTACTTC
NA many TRBJ1-1 TRBV3-1/TRBV3-2 CASSPVSRGRDTEAFF TGTGCCAGCAGCCCCGTTTCGAGGGGCCGGGACACTGAAGCTTTCTTT
NA NA TRBJ2-1 TRBV4-1 CASSQDQAGGGEQFF TGCGCCAGCAGCCAAGATCAGGCAGGGGGGGGTGAGCAGTTCTTC
TRBD2 NA TRBJ2-7 TRBV9 CASSAGTSVYEQYF TGTGCCAGCAGCGCCGGGACTAGCGTCTACGAGCAGTACTTC
NA NA TRBJ1-5 TRBV7-9 CASSPSGRGAQHF TGTGCCAGCAGCCCATCAGGCCGAGGGGCCCAGCATTTT
NA NA TRBJ2-1 TRBV24-1 CATSTGTPFNQFF TGTGCCACCAGCACCGGGACCCCTTTTAACCAGTTCTTC
NA few TRBJ1-5 TRBV19 CASSIGAGGDNQPQHF TGTGCCAGTAGTATCGGCGCCGGGGGCGACAATCAGCCCCAGCATTTT
NA NA TRBJ1-2 TRBV5-1 CASSRDLNDGYTF TGCGCCAGCAGCCGGGACCTAAACGATGGCTACACCTTC
NA NA TRBJ1-4 TRBV19 CASRVSSSDREKLFF TGTGCCAGTAGAGTTTCCTCGTCCGACCGAGAAAAACTGTTTTTT
NA NA TRBJ2-3 TRBV24-1 CATSDGQGTDTQYF TGTGCCACCAGTGACGGACAAGGCACAGATACGCAGTATTTT
NA NA TRBJ1-2 TRBV18 CASSPDEQWDFGYTF TGTGCCAGCTCACCGGATGAGCAATGGGATTTCGGCTACACCTTC
TRBD1 NA TRBJ1-2 TRBV3-1/TRBV3-2 CASSPGQGVHGYTF TGTGCCAGCAGCCCCGGACAGGGGGTCCATGGCTACACCTTC
NA few TRBJ2-7 TRBV30 CAWREQGGAVEQYF TGTGCCTGGAGAGAACAGGGAGGGGCAGTCGAGCAGTACTTC
NA NA TRBJ1-5 TRBV18 CASSPYGNQPQHF TGTGCCAGCTCACCCTATGGGAATCAGCCCCAGCATTTT
NA NA TRBJ1-2 TRBV7-6 CASGLDSNYGYTF TGTGCCAGCGGGCTGGACAGTAACTATGGCTACACCTTC